What follows is one T cell receptor (beta chain) and its context. The data stem from a study of blood T cell repertoires in COVID-19. For the study at large: PBMCs, B-cell-depleted T cells, or T cells were the source of the cDNA or gDNA that made up the material.

Authors' processing steps: Scientists estimated how many nucleated cells there were by amplifying reference gene primers. Some clones are missing from TCRdb's copy, which holds only in-frame ones; the method was immunoSEQ multiplex PCR. The V and J calls and clone size are taken from that table; D and trimming were inferred from the DNA. This sample has around 300,000 clones, with 75% to 90% found just once. V was clipped by 5 bases and J by 8 bases; unmatched bases: 10. The CDR3 is 14 amino acids. CDR1 and CDR2 (germline): MNHEY, SVGAGI. Source material: PBMCs or T cells enriched from blood (not recorded which). The chain couples TRBV6-5 to TRBJ1-2; 8 bases map to TRBD1. The receptor comes from a woman in her 40s who had recovered from COVID-19. CDR3 loop: CASSRTGSPRGYTF. The CDR3 nucleotides are TGTGCCAGCAGTCGGACAGGGTCCCCTAGGGGCTACACCTTC.